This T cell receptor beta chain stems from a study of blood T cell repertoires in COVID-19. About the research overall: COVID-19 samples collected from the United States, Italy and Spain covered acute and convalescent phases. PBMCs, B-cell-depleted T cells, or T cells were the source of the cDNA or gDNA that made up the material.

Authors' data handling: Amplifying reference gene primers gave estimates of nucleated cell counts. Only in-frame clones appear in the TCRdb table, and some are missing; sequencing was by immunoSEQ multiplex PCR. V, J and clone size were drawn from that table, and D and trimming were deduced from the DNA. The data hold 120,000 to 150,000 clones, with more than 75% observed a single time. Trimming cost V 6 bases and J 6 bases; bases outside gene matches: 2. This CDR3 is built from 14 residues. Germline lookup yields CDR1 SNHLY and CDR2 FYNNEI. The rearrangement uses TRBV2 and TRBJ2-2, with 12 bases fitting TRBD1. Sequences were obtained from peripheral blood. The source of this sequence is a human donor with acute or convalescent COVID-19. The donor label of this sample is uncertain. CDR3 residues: CASRGQGASGELFF. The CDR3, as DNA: TGTGCCAGCAGGGGACAGGGGGCGTCCGGGGAGCTGTTTTTT.